The entry below describes one T cell receptor (beta chain). Via MiXCR, TCRdb re-called the RT-PCR reads, giving one row per CDR3 protein. The table lists about half a million distinct CDR3 sequences, around 8% of them singletons. These data belong to a study of response to subunit inactivated influenza vaccine. The V gene lost 1 base and the J gene lost 7 bases, with 10 bases spanning the gap. CDR1 PRHDT and CDR2 FYEKMQ come from the germline V gene (reference sequence). This CDR3 is 13 amino acids long. The J gene is TRBJ1-2, the V gene TRBV13; no firm D call. The TCR was taken from a man in his fifties or sixties who received an inactivated influenza vaccine. This sample comprised PBMCs from blood, obtained around 25 months after vaccination. The CDR3 region has the DNA TGTGCCAGCAGCTTAGTCCCAGCCCCTGGCTACACCTTC. This gives the protein CASSLVPAPGYTF.